The next 8 T cell receptor beta chains were all read from a single sample in a study of T-cell reconstitution after alpha-beta-depleted transplantation in children. A TCRbeta library incorporating unique molecular identifiers was prepared. A single record per CDR3 protein comes from TCRdb applying MiXCR to the PCR reads. The table includes hundreds of thousands of distinct CDR3 sequences, 13% detected once. Source: PBMCs, taken before TCRalphabeta/CD19-depleted stem cell transplant. The source is a girl aged 2 to 9 with congenital amegakaryocytic thrombocytopenia, due to receive a stem cell transplant.

Many counts were recorded for this clonotype. The V and J genes are TRBV29-1 and TRBJ2-7; 11 bases line up with TRBD2. J was trimmed by 5 bases and V by 6 bases; bases with no gene match: 6. The CDR3 extends over 13 amino acids. Germline CDR1 is SQVTM and CDR2 is ANQGSEA. CDR3: CSVRTSGSHEQYF. Here the CDR3 DNA reads TGCAGCGTGAGAACTAGCGGGAGCCACGAGCAGTACTTC.

Ten or more counts support this clonotype. Given a much more abundant clone one base away, this may be a read error. The V gene is TRBV27, the J gene TRBJ2-3; D not resolved. The V and J ends lost 2 bases and 2 bases respectively, with 5 bases between them. Germline CDR1 and CDR2: MNHEY and SMNVEV (reference sequence). This CDR3 has 13 residues. The DNA of the CDR3 is TGTGCCAGCAGTTTACAGGTCACAGATACGCAGTATTTT. The encoded protein is CASSLQVTDTQYF.

This clonotype was seen many times. The chain couples TRBV5-1 to TRBJ2-7, with 14 positions matching TRBD2. Trimming cost V 5 bases and J 4 bases; bases outside gene matches: 8. There are 16 residues in the CDR3. Germline V gives CDR1 SGHRS, CDR2 YFSETQ. CDR3 sequence (DNA): TGCGCCAGCAGTCCCAAGGGGACTAGCGGGAGATACGAGCAGTACTTC. It encodes CASSPKGTSGRYEQYF.

This clonotype was seen a handful of times. This chain joins TRBV29-1 and TRBJ2-5, with a weak D call TRBD1 (6 bases). The CDR3 totals 15 residues. Germline loops: CDR1 SQVTM, CDR2 ANQGSEA. V shed 0 bases and J shed 4 bases, with 15 bases lying between them. CDR3 coding DNA: TGCAGCGTTGAAGAAGCGATGGGGGCTGGAGAGACCCAGTACTTC. Its protein is CSVEEAMGAGETQYF.

At least ten counts were recorded for this clonotype. The chain combines TRBV15 with TRBJ2-3; 8 bases are a match to TRBD2. V gave up 1 base and J gave up 2 bases; unmatched junction bases: 11. In germline, CDR1 is LNHNV, CDR2 YYDKDF (reference sequence). CDR3 length: 18 residues. CDR3 sequence reads: CATSRGWGSGENTDTQYF. The CDR3 DNA reads TGTGCCACCAGCAGAGGTTGGGGTAGCGGGGAGAACACAGATACGCAGTATTTT. The full variable domain, with the rest looked up from reference TRBV15 and TRBJ2-3, is DAMVIQNPRYQVTQFGKPVTLSCSQTLNHNVMYWYQQKSSQAPKLLFHYYDKDFNNEADTPDNFQSRRPNTSFCFLDIRSPGLGDTAMYLCATSRGWGSGENTDTQYFGPGTRLTVL.

The CDR3 reads CASSSGGTQETQYF. CDR3 in DNA: TGTGCCAGCAGCTCCGGGGGAACTCAAGAGACCCAGTACTTC. The chain couples TRBV7-9 to TRBJ2-5, with D tentatively TRBD2 (6 bases). Germline values: CDR1 SEHNR, CDR2 FQNEAQ (reference sequence). The CDR3 is 14 amino acids. V gave up 4 bases and J gave up 2 bases, with 11 bases separating them.

V gene TRBV15 combines with J gene TRBJ2-3, with D tentatively TRBD2 (6 bases). CDR1 and CDR2 from the germline V gene are LNHNV and YYDKDF (reference sequence). Trimming removed 3 bases at V and 4 bases at J, with 17 bases between. The CDR3 covers 16 residues. DNA for the CDR3: TGTGCCACCAGCAGCCGAGGCCCGGGAGCATCAGATACGCAGTATTTT. The encoded protein is CATSSRGPGASDTQYF. Full variable domain (rest looked up from reference TRBV15 and TRBJ2-3): DAMVIQNPRYQVTQFGKPVTLSCSQTLNHNVMYWYQQKSSQAPKLLFHYYDKDFNNEADTPDNFQSRRPNTSFCFLDIRSPGLGDTAMYLCATSSRGPGASDTQYFGPGTRLTVL.

This clonotype was detected ten times or more. The chain has TRBV20-1 and TRBJ2-1; 16 bases are a match to TRBD2. Germline-derived CDR1 and CDR2 are DFQATT and SNEGSKA (reference sequence). The CDR3 has 17 amino acids. The V and J ends lost 0 bases and 9 bases, in that order; junction bases with no gene match: 8. CDR3 in DNA: TGCAGTGCTAGAGACATGGGACTAGCGGGAGGGCTCGGTGAGCAGTTCTTC. This translates into CSARDMGLAGGLGEQFF.